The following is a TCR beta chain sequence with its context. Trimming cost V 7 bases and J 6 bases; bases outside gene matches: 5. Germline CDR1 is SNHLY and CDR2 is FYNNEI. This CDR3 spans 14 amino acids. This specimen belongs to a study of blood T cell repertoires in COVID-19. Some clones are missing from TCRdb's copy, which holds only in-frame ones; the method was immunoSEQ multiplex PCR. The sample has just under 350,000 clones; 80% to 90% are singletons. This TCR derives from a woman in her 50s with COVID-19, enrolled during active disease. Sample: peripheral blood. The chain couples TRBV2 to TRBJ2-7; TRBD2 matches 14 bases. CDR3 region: CASTPGLAGGEQYF. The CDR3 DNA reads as TGTGCCAGCACCCCCGGACTAGCGGGAGGCGAGCAGTACTTC.